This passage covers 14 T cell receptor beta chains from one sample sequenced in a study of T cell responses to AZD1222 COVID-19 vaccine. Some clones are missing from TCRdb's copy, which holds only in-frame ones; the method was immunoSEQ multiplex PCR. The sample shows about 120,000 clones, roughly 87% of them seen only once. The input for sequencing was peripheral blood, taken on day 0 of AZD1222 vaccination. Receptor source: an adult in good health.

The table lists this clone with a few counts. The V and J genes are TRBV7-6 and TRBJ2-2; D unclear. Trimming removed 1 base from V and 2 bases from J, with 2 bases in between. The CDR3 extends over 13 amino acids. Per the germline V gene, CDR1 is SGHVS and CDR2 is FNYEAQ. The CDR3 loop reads CASSLGNTGELFF. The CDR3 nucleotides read TGTGCCAGCAGCTTAGGAAACACCGGGGAGCTGTTTTTT.

CDR3 sequence reads: CASGDRVTGELFF. The CDR3 bases are TGCGCCAGTGGGGACAGGGTAACCGGGGAGCTGTTTTTT. The rearrangement uses TRBV5-1 and TRBJ2-2; 9 positions agree with TRBD1. The junction had 4 bases not matched to a gene; V was cut back by 8 bases and J by 5 bases. Germline-derived CDR1 and CDR2 are SGHRS and YFSETQ. The CDR3 contains 13 residues.

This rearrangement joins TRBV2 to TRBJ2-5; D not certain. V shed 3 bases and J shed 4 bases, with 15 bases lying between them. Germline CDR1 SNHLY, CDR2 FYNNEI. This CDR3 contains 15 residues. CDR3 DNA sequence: TGTGCCAGCAGTGACAGTCTCGTGAAGGGAGAGACCCAGTACTTC. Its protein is CASSDSLVKGETQYF.

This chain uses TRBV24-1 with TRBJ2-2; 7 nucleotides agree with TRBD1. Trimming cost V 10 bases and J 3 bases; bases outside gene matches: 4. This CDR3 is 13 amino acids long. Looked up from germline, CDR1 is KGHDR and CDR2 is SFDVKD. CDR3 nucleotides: TGTGCCACGAGGGGGCGCGACACCGGGGAGCTGTTTTTT. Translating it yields CATRGRDTGELFF.

DNA of the CDR3: TGTGCCAGCAGAGGGACAGGGGTGCCCAGTTCACCCCTCCACTTT. Protein product: CASRGTGVPSSPLHF. The V and J genes are TRBV6-5 and TRBJ1-6; 10 bases line up with TRBD1. This CDR3 has 15 amino acids. CDR1 and CDR2 (germline): MNHEY, SVGAGI. V shed 6 bases and J 9 bases; nucleotides not matched to a gene: 8.

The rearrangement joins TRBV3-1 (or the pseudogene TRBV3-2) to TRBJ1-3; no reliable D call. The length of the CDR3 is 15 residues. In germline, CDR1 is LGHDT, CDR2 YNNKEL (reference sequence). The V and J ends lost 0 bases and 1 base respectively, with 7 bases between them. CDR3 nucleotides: TGTGCCAGCAGCCAAGACCCATTATCTGGAAACACCATATATTTT. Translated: CASSQDPLSGNTIYF.

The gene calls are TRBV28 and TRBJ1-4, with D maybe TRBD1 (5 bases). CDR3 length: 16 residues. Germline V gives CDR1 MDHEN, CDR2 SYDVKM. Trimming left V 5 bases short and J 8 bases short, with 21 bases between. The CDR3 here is CASSPTPGTQGEKLFF. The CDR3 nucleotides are TGTGCCAGCAGTCCTACCCCCGGGACCCAGGGAGAAAAACTGTTTTTT. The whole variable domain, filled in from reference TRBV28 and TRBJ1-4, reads DVKVTQSSRYLVKRTGEKVFLECVQDMDHENMFWYRQDPGLGLRLIYFSYDVKMKEKGDIPEGYSVSREKKERFSLILESASTNQTSMYLCASSPTPGTQGEKLFFGSGTQLSVL.

CDR3 amino acids: CASSLASPAGETQYF. Here the CDR3 DNA reads TGCGCCAGCAGCTTGGCAAGCCCAGCAGGAGAGACCCAGTACTTC. The rearrangement joins TRBV5-1 to TRBJ2-5, with D unclear. CDR3 length: 15 residues. V lost 0 bases to trimming and J lost 4 bases, with 13 bases between them. The germline V gene encodes CDR1 SGHRS and CDR2 YFSETQ.

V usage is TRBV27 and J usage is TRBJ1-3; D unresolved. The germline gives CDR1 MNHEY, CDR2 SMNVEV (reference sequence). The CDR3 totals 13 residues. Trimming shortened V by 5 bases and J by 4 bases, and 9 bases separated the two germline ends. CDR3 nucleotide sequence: TGTGCCAGCAGTAGGGTTTGGGGAAACACCATATATTTT. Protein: CASSRVWGNTIYF.

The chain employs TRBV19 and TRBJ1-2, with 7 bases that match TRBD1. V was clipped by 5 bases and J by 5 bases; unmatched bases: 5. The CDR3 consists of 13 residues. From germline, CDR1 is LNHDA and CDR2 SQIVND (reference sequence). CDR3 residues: CASSVRDSYGYTF. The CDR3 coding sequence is TGTGCCAGTAGTGTCCGGGACAGTTATGGCTACACCTTC.

The CDR3 coding sequence is TGTGCCAGCAGCTTACGCACTACAGCCTACGAGCAGTACTTC. Amino acid sequence: CASSLRTTAYEQYF. The chain joins TRBV5-4 to TRBJ2-7, with D unresolved. Between the trimmed V and J ends, which lost 2 bases and 2 bases, there was a span of 11 bases. This CDR3 spans 14 amino acids. CDR1 is SGHNT, CDR2 YYREEE, per germline (reference sequence).

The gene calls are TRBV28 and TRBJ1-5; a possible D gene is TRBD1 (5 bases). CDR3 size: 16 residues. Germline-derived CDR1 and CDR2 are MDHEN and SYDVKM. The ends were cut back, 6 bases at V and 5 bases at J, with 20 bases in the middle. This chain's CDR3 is CASRVRVPRQHQPQHF. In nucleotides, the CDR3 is TGTGCCAGCAGGGTAAGGGTCCCGAGACAGCATCAGCCCCAGCATTTT.

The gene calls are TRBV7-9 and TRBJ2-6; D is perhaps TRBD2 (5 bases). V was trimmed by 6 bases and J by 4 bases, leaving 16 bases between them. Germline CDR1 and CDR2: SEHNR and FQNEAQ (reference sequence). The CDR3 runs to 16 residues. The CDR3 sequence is CASSSIPWRGANVLTF. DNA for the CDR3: TGTGCCAGCAGTTCAATCCCGTGGAGGGGGGCCAACGTCCTGACTTTC.

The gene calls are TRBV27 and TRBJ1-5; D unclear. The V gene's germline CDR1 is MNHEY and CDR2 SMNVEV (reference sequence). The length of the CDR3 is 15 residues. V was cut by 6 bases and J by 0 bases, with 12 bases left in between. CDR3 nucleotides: TGTGCCAGCAGCCCCGGCGGTTATAGCAATCAGCCCCAGCATTTT. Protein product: CASSPGGYSNQPQHF.